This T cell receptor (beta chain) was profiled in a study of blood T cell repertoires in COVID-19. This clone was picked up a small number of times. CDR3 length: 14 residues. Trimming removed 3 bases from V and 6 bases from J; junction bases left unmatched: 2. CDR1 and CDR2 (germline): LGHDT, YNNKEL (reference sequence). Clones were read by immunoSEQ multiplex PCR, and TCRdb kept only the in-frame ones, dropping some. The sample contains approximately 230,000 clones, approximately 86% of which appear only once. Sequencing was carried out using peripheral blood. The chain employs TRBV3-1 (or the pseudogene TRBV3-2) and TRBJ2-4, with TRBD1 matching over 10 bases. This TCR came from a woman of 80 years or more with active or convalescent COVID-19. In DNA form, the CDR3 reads TGTGCCAGCAGCCAGACAGGGGGCGGAAACATTCAGTACTTC. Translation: CASSQTGGGNIQYF.